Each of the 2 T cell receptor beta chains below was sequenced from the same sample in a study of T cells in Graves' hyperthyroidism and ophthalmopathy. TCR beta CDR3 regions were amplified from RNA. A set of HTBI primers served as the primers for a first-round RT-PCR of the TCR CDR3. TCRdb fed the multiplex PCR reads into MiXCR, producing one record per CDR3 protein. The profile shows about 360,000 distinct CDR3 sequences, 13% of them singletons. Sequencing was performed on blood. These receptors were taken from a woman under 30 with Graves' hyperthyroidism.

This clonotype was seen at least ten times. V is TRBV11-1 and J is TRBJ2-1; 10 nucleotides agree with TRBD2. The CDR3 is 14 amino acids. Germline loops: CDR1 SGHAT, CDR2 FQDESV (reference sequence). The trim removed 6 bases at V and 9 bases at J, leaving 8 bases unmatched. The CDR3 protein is CASSSSGRAVEQFF. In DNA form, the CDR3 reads TGTGCCAGCAGTTCCAGCGGGAGGGCCGTTGAGCAGTTCTTC.

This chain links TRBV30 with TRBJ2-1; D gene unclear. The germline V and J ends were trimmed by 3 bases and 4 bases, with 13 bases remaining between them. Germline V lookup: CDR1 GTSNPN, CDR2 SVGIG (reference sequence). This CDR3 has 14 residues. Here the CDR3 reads CAWRAWQSYNEQFF. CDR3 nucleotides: TGTGCCTGGAGGGCGTGGCAAAGTTACAATGAGCAGTTCTTC.